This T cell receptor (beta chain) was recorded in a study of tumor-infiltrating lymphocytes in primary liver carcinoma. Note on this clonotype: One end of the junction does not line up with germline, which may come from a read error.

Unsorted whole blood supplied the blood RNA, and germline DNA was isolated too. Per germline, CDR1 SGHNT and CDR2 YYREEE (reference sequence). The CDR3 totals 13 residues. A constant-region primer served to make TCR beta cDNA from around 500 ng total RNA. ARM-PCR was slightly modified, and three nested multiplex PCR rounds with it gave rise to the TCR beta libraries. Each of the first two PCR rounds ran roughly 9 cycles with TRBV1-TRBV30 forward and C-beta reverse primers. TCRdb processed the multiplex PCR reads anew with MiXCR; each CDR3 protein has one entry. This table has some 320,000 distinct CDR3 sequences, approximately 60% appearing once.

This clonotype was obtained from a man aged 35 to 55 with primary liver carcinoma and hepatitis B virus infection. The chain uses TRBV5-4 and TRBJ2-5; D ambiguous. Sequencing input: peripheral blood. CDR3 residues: CVSSLRQQETQYF. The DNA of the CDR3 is TGTGTCAGCAGCTTGCGTCAGCAAGAGACCCAGTACTTC.